The sequence of this T cell receptor (beta chain) was determined in a study of control samples from healthy donors and cancer patients. Trimming took 5 bases from V and 5 from J; bases not matched to a gene: 12. The CDR3 contains 16 residues. Per the germline V gene, CDR1 is MNHEY and CDR2 is SMNVEV (reference sequence). Profiled with immunoSEQ multiplex PCR; TCRdb holds only in-frame clones, not every one. Here the sample spans 250,000 to 300,000 clones, approximately 80% being singletons. The chain employs TRBV27 and TRBJ2-5; 9 positions match TRBD2. This receptor was identified in a woman in her sixties or seventies with lung cancer. The sample consisted of PBMCs. The CDR3 region is CASSPPGLAVDETQYF. CDR3 nucleotide sequence: TGTGCCAGCAGTCCCCCGGGACTAGCAGTGGACGAGACCCAGTACTTC.